The next 20 T cell receptor beta chains were all read from a single sample in a study of T-cell reconstitution after alpha-beta-depleted transplantation in children. Preparing the TCRbeta library involved the use of unique molecular identifiers. MiXCR, applied by TCRdb to the PCR reads, yields one record per CDR3 protein. The data hold 500,000 to 750,000 distinct CDR3 sequences, with under 15% observed a single time. The sample here was PBMCs, mostly from graft donor cells, taken 360 days after TCRalphabeta/CD19-depleted stem cell transplant. The receptors derive from a male patient younger than 18 who had a stem cell transplant for acute myeloid leukemia, so the T cells may come from the graft donor.

The genes are TRBV29-1 and TRBJ2-7; tentatively, D is TRBD2 (6 bases). Germline V gene data show CDR1 as SQVTM and CDR2 as ANQGSEA. The CDR3 contains 14 residues. The V end was cut by 7 bases, the J end by 3 bases, with 19 bases between. For the CDR3, the DNA is TGCAGCGCCCTTTCCGGGACTCGGTACTACGAGCAGTACTTC. Translating gives CSALSGTRYYEQYF.

The chain has TRBV20-1 and TRBJ1-6; 8 bases line up with TRBD1. The CDR3 has 13 amino acids. Germline values: CDR1 DFQATT, CDR2 SNEGSKA (reference sequence). J was trimmed by 7 bases and V by 5 bases; bases with no gene match: 4. This chain's CDR3 is CSASRQGNSPLHF. The CDR3 DNA is TGCAGTGCTTCCCGACAGGGGAATTCACCCCTCCACTTT.

This clonotype was counted only a few times. The rearrangement joins TRBV7-6 to TRBJ1-3, with D possibly being TRBD1 (5 bases). Germline values: CDR1 SGHVS, CDR2 FNYEAQ. V was pared by 5 bases and J by 1 base, with 9 bases between. The CDR3 has 14 amino acids. CDR3 bases: TGTGCCAGCAGCCTAAGGGGTTCTGGAAACACCATATATTTT. Translated, it gives CASSLRGSGNTIYF.

The V and J genes are TRBV10-3 and TRBJ2-1; D perhaps matches TRBD2 (6 bases). Trimming took off 6 bases at V and 10 bases at J, with 13 bases between the two ends. CDR1 and CDR2 (germline): ENHRY, SYGVKD. This CDR3 is built from 12 residues. The CDR3 sequence: CAIRTSLGEQFF. In nucleotides, the CDR3 is TGTGCCATCAGAACTAGCCTCGGGGAGCAGTTCTTC.

This clonotype occurred many times. The gene calls are TRBV12-3 or TRBV12-4 and TRBJ2-7, with 7 bases identical to TRBD2. The CDR3 covers 16 residues. V dropped 2 bases and J dropped 0; count of bases not matched to a gene: 7. The CDR3 region is CASSLWLAVSSYEQYF. CDR3 DNA sequence: TGTGCCAGCAGTTTATGGCTAGCGGTTAGCTCCTACGAGCAGTACTTC.

This clonotype was seen only once. The chain couples TRBV7-2 to TRBJ2-3; 7 bases are a match to TRBD2. CDR1 SGHTA and CDR2 FQGNSA come from the germline V gene. J was trimmed by 3 bases and V by 1 base; bases with no gene match: 4. The length of the CDR3 is 15 residues. The CDR3 loop reads CASSLEVGRTDTQYF. DNA for the CDR3: TGTGCCAGCAGCTTAGAGGTCGGGAGGACAGATACGCAGTATTTT.

This sequence joins TRBV29-1 and TRBJ1-4; D might be TRBD1 (6 bases). Trimming took 0 bases from V and 0 from J, leaving 8 bases between them. CDR3 size: 15 residues. Germline assignment: CDR1 SQVTM and CDR2 ANQGSEA. The CDR3 region is CSVEDRGATNEKLFF. CDR3 sequence (DNA): TGCAGCGTTGAAGACAGGGGTGCAACTAATGAAAAACTGTTTTTT.

The chain has TRBV7-2 and TRBJ1-5; D is uncertain. V shed 0 bases and J shed 7 bases, with 19 bases lying between them. There are 17 residues in the CDR3. Germline loops: CDR1 SGHTA, CDR2 FQGNSA. CDR3 nucleotide sequence: TGTGCCAGCAGCTTAGCGCGAGTTGAGGGCCGTGGGCAGCCCCAGCATTTT. Amino acids: CASSLARVEGRGQPQHF.

Only a few counts were recorded for this clonotype. V usage is TRBV20-1 and J usage is TRBJ1-1; D uncertain. The CDR3 is 15 residues long. In germline, CDR1 is DFQATT, CDR2 SNEGSKA (reference sequence). The V and J ends lost 0 bases and 0 bases respectively, with 11 bases between them. The CDR3 protein is CSARENVWMNTEAFF. The CDR3 region has the DNA TGCAGTGCTAGAGAGAACGTATGGATGAACACTGAAGCTTTCTTT.

The rearrangement uses TRBV5-1 and TRBJ2-3, with unresolved D. Germline V gene lookup returns CDR1 SGHRS and CDR2 YFSETQ. The CDR3 extends over 14 amino acids. Between the trimmed V and J ends, which lost 2 bases and 4 bases, there was a span of 11 bases. CDR3 protein: CASSFPIGADTQYF. For the CDR3, the DNA is TGCGCCAGCAGCTTCCCAATTGGCGCAGATACGCAGTATTTT.

This clonotype was recorded many times. This chain links TRBV12-3 or TRBV12-4 with TRBJ2-5; 8 bases fit TRBD1. J gave up 2 bases and V 7 bases, and 9 bases lay outside the gene matches. This CDR3 region has 15 residues. The CDR3 DNA sequence: TGTGCCAGCACCTCCGCGACAGGGGATCAAGAGACCCAGTACTTC. Protein sequence: CASTSATGDQETQYF.

This clonotype showed up just a few times. This chain uses TRBV29-1 with TRBJ1-4; D uncertain. V was pared by 8 bases and J by 8 bases, with 18 bases between. Germline values: CDR1 SQVTM, CDR2 ANQGSEA. The CDR3 extends over 13 amino acids. CDR3 residues: CSSPWGEREKLFF. DNA of the CDR3: TGCAGCTCGCCCTGGGGAGAGAGAGAAAAACTGTTTTTT.

V gene TRBV4-3 combines with J gene TRBJ2-7; D ambiguous. The CDR3 has 17 residues. Trimming removed 1 base from V and 0 bases from J, with 16 bases in between. Germline V gene lookup returns CDR1 LGHNA and CDR2 YSLEER. The CDR3 coding sequence is TGCGCCAGCAGCCAAGTCGTCTTGCGGCACTACTCCTACGAGCAGTACTTC. Protein: CASSQVVLRHYSYEQYF.

There are a few counts of this clonotype. The V and J genes are TRBV28 and TRBJ2-3; D gene unclear. CDR1 is MDHEN, CDR2 SYDVKM, per germline. The CDR3 is made up of 16 amino acids. V lost 6 bases, J lost 3 bases, and 19 bases lay in between. CDR3 sequence reads: CASSLTTPSTTDTQYF. CDR3 coding DNA: TGTGCCAGCAGCCTTACGACCCCCAGCACGACAGATACGCAGTATTTT. Full variable domain (missing parts from reference TRBV28 and TRBJ2-3): DVKVTQSSRYLVKRTGEKVFLECVQDMDHENMFWYRQDPGLGLRLIYFSYDVKMKEKGDIPEGYSVSREKKERFSLILESASTNQTSMYLCASSLTTPSTTDTQYFGPGTRLTVL.

This chain connects TRBV6-4 to TRBJ2-3, with 7 bases that match TRBD1. The V segment lost 9 bases and the J segment 4 bases; nucleotides outside the gene matches: 7. Germline V gives CDR1 MRHNA, CDR2 SNTAGT. The CDR3 totals 13 residues. The chain's CDR3 is CARRGRVADTQYF. In nucleotides, the CDR3 is TGTGCCAGGAGGGGGCGAGTAGCAGATACGCAGTATTTT.

This clonotype was seen a few times. The rearrangement links TRBV20-1 to TRBJ2-3; possible D gene TRBD2, 5 bases. Trimming took off 5 bases at V and 4 bases at J, with 10 bases between the two ends. Germline assignment: CDR1 DFQATT and CDR2 SNEGSKA (reference sequence). CDR3 size: 12 residues. The CDR3 region is CSARDLSDTQYF. The DNA for the CDR3 is TGCAGTGCTCGGGATCTATCAGATACGCAGTATTTT.

V usage is TRBV28 and J usage is TRBJ2-5; perhaps D is TRBD1 or TRBD2 (5 bases each). The germline V gene encodes CDR1 MDHEN and CDR2 SYDVKM. CDR3 size: 17 residues. Deletions cut 2 bases from V and 8 bases from J, with 24 bases between. The CDR3 region has the DNA TGTGCCAGCAGTTTAGACCCCCCCACGGGGCCCAGGAGAACCCAGTACTTC. Translation gives CASSLDPPTGPRRTQYF.

V usage is TRBV18 and J usage is TRBJ2-3, with D uncertain. Germline V gene sequence: CDR1 KGHSH, CDR2 LQKENI. Trimming pared 0 bases from V and 2 bases from J, leaving 12 bases between. CDR3 length: 16 amino acids. CDR3 sequence (DNA): TGTGCCAGCTCACCACCGGGTGGATCGGACACAGATACGCAGTATTTT. Its translation is CASSPPGGSDTDTQYF.

This clonotype has a count of ten or more. The chain has TRBV5-1 and TRBJ2-2, with TRBD2 identical over 12 bases. The CDR3 consists of 16 residues. Germline trimming cut 4 bases from V and 2 bases from J; bases unmatched to any gene: 3. Germline V lookup: CDR1 SGHRS, CDR2 YFSETQ. The CDR3 DNA follows: TGCGCCAGCAGCATCGGACTAGCGGGAAACACCGGGGAGCTGTTTTTT. Translating gives CASSIGLAGNTGELFF.

This clonotype has at least ten counts. The rearrangement joins TRBV29-1 to TRBJ1-3; D gene uncertain. CDR3 length: 12 amino acids. Trimming stripped 6 bases from V and 0 bases from J, with 6 bases between. Germline CDR1 SQVTM, CDR2 ANQGSEA. DNA for the CDR3: TGCAGCGTCCTCGCCTCTGGAAACACCATATATTTT. It codes for CSVLASGNTIYF.